A single sample is the source of the 23 T cell receptor beta chains below, sequenced in a study of T cell responses to AZD1222 COVID-19 vaccine. Measured with immunoSEQ multiplex PCR; TCRdb has only the in-frame clones, and not every one. The sample records 93,000 or so clones, around 90% being singletons. The specimen was peripheral blood, collected on day 0 of AZD1222 vaccination. Receptors were obtained from an adult in good health.

J is TRBJ2-1 and V is TRBV5-1; TRBD2 aligns across 7 bases. The germline gives CDR1 SGHRS, CDR2 YFSETQ. This CDR3 has 15 residues. With 7 bases clipped from V and 9 bases from J, the junction kept 16 bases outside the gene matches. Here the CDR3 DNA reads TGCGCCAGCCAAACGATCCCCACTAGCGACGGTGAGCAGTTCTTC. As protein: CASQTIPTSDGEQFF.

The chain carries TRBV6-2 or TRBV6-3 and TRBJ2-5, with D tentatively TRBD2 (7 bases). V lost 2 bases and J lost 5, with 9 bases in between. The CDR3 sequence is 13 residues long. In germline, CDR1 is MNHEY, CDR2 SVGEGT. The CDR3, as DNA: TGTGCCAGCAGTTACCGGGGGGCGGAGACCCAGTACTTC. This encodes CASSYRGAETQYF.

V usage is TRBV6-1 and J usage is TRBJ2-6; no firm D call. This CDR3 spans 13 amino acids. Trimming took 0 bases from V and 5 from J, leaving 2 bases between them. Per the germline V gene, CDR1 is MNHNS and CDR2 is SASEGT. The CDR3 bases are TGTGCCAGCAGTGAAGCCAGGGCCAACGTCCTGACTTTC. It encodes CASSEARANVLTF.

The chain uses TRBV9 and TRBJ1-3; 7 positions match TRBD1. The CDR3 totals 15 residues. In germline, CDR1 is SGDLS, CDR2 YYNGEE. Trimming cost V 4 bases and J 0 bases; bases outside gene matches: 4. CDR3 amino acids: CASSQGGISGNTIYF. The CDR3 nucleotides read TGTGCCAGCAGCCAAGGGGGCATCTCTGGAAACACCATATATTTT.

The chain is built from TRBV5-1 and TRBJ2-5; D unresolved. The CDR3 spans 13 residues. CDR1 and CDR2 (germline): SGHRS, YFSETQ. Trimming shortened V by 5 bases and J by 5 bases, and 13 bases separated the two germline ends. The CDR3: CASRPSPRETQYF. In DNA, the CDR3 is TGCGCCAGCAGACCCTCCCCCAGGGAGACCCAGTACTTC.

The rearrangement joins TRBV6-5 to TRBJ2-4; D gene ambiguous. Germline CDR1 MNHEY, CDR2 SVGAGI. Trimming stripped 0 bases from V and 7 bases from J, with 16 bases between. The CDR3 length is 16 residues. The chain's CDR3 is CASSYSNQMGQNIQYF. In DNA, the CDR3 is TGTGCCAGCAGTTACTCGAACCAGATGGGTCAGAACATTCAGTACTTC.

The V gene is TRBV21-1, the J gene TRBJ2-5. TRBV21-1 is flagged as a pseudogene. This CDR3 has 13 residues. The CDR3 loop is CASSKEVQETQYF. The CDR3, as DNA: TGTGCCAGCAGCAAAGAGGTCCAAGAGACCCAGTACTTC.

This chain connects TRBV4-3 to TRBJ1-6, with D perhaps TRBD1 (6 bases). Germline V gene sequence: CDR1 LGHNA, CDR2 YSLEER. Trimming pared 2 bases from V and 5 bases from J, leaving 7 bases between. The CDR3 contains 14 residues. As DNA, the CDR3 is TGCGCCAGCAGCCAAACAGGGCATAATTCACCCCTCCACTTT. Its translation: CASSQTGHNSPLHF.

J is TRBJ2-7 and V is TRBV6-2 or TRBV6-3; 15 bases fit TRBD2. Germline CDR1 reads MNHEY; CDR2 reads SVGEGT. This CDR3 region has 15 residues. J lost 2 bases, V lost 5 bases, and 1 base had no gene match. CDR3 DNA: TGTGCCAGCAGTCGGACTAGCGGGGGGGCCTACGAGCAGTACTTC. This codes for CASSRTSGGAYEQYF.

The rearrangement joins TRBV10-2 to TRBJ2-5, with 9 bases matching TRBD2. CDR1 is WSHSY and CDR2 is SAAADI in the germline V gene. With 2 bases clipped from V and 7 bases from J, the junction kept 11 bases outside the gene matches. CDR3 length: 16 residues. CDR3 in amino acids: CASSELVAGARGTQYF. DNA of the CDR3: TGCGCCAGCAGTGAGCTGGTAGCGGGGGCCCGGGGGACCCAGTACTTC.

The gene calls are TRBV6-2 or TRBV6-3 and TRBJ2-7; TRBD1 aligns across 8 bases. The CDR3 has 16 residues. Germline lookup yields CDR1 MNHEY and CDR2 SVGEGT. V gave up 4 bases and J gave up 3 bases; unmatched junction bases: 11. The CDR3 loop is CASSWKTGQEDYEQYF. DNA for the CDR3: TGTGCCAGCAGTTGGAAGACGGGACAGGAAGACTACGAGCAGTACTTC.

This clone was observed a single time. V gene TRBV15 combines with J gene TRBJ2-1; unclear D gene. The CDR3 extends over 14 amino acids. Germline CDR1 and CDR2: LNHNV and YYDKDF (reference sequence). The germline V and J ends were trimmed by 0 bases and 5 bases, with 8 bases remaining between them. The CDR3 spells CATSRDRLNNEQFF. DNA of the CDR3: TGTGCCACCAGCAGAGATCGACTGAACAATGAGCAGTTCTTC.

The chain links TRBV14 to TRBJ2-7, with D perhaps assigned TRBD1 or TRBD2 (5 bases each). This CDR3 has 15 amino acids. Trimming took 1 base from V and 2 from J, leaving 12 bases between them. Germline V gene lookup returns CDR1 SGHDN and CDR2 FVKESK. CDR3: CASSQAQWGPYEQYF. Written as DNA, the CDR3 is TGTGCCAGCAGCCAAGCCCAATGGGGACCCTACGAGCAGTACTTC.

The genes are TRBV4-1 and TRBJ2-5; the match to TRBD1 covers 7 bases. The CDR3 has 15 residues. V lost 1 base and J lost 5; bases outside the gene matches: 7. Per germline, CDR1 MGHRA and CDR2 YSYEKL. The CDR3 coding sequence is TGCGCCAGCAGCCAAGCTACAGGGGAGTGGGAGACCCAGTACTTC. This encodes CASSQATGEWETQYF.

The chain recombines TRBV7-9 with TRBJ1-1; D uncertain. Germline-derived CDR1 and CDR2 are SEHNR and FQNEAQ (reference sequence). Trimming left V 5 bases short and J 0 bases short, with 13 bases between. The CDR3 runs 15 residues. Here the CDR3 reads CASSVDGLMNTEAFF. CDR3 nucleotides: TGTGCCAGCAGCGTCGACGGCCTTATGAACACTGAAGCTTTCTTT. Together with reference TRBV7-9 and TRBJ1-1, the CDR3 gives the full variable domain: DTGVSQNPRHKITKRGQNVTFRCDPISEHNRLYWYRQTLGQGPEFLTYFQNEAQLEKSRLLSDRFSAERPKGSFSTLEIQRTEQGDSAMYLCASSVDGLMNTEAFFGQGTRLTVV.

This chain uses TRBV12-3 or TRBV12-4 with TRBJ1-2; D not certain. V was cut by 3 bases and J by 5 bases, with 10 bases left in between. The length of the CDR3 is 13 residues. The CDR3 DNA is TGTGCCAGCAGTTTGTTGTCGGAGTATGGCTACACCTTC. Translating gives CASSLLSEYGYTF.

V gene TRBV28 combines with J gene TRBJ1-1; D not resolved. There are 13 residues in the CDR3. V was shortened by 2 bases and J by 1 base, with 5 bases between the two germline ends. Germline CDR1 reads MDHEN; CDR2 reads SYDVKM. The CDR3 region has the DNA TGTGCCAGCAGTTTACAGCCGAACACTGAAGCTTTCTTT. Encoded protein: CASSLQPNTEAFF.

The chain employs TRBV11-1 and TRBJ2-5, with TRBD1 matching 9 bases. The germline CDR1 and CDR2 sequences are SGHAT and FQDESV (reference sequence). The junction had 5 bases not matched to a gene; V was cut back by 1 base and J by 2 bases. This CDR3 has 16 residues. CDR3 loop: CASSLDWTGVQETQYF. The CDR3 nucleotides are TGTGCCAGCAGCTTAGATTGGACAGGGGTACAAGAGACCCAGTACTTC. Full variable domain (missing parts from reference TRBV11-1 and TRBJ2-5): EAEVAQSPRYKITEKSQAVAFWCDPISGHATLYWYRQILGQGPELLVQFQDESVVDDSQLPKDRFSAERLKGVDSTLKIQPAELGDSAMYLCASSLDWTGVQETQYFGPGTRLLVL.

The rearrangement uses TRBV9 and TRBJ2-7, with 8 bases matching TRBD2. CDR1 and CDR2 (germline): SGDLS, YYNGEE. The length of the CDR3 is 15 residues. V was pared by 5 bases and J by 0 bases, with 7 bases of the junction left unmatched. The CDR3 is CASSLSGTSSYEQYF. The CDR3 region has the DNA TGTGCCAGCAGTCTTAGCGGGACCAGCTCCTACGAGCAGTACTTC. Using reference TRBV9 and TRBJ2-7 for the parts outside the CDR3, the full variable domain is DSGVTQTPKHLITATGQRVTLRCSPRSGDLSVYWYQQSLDQGLQFLIQYYNGEERAKGNILERFSAQQFPDLHSELNLSSLELGDSALYFCASSLSGTSSYEQYFGPGTRLTVT.

The CDR3 DNA sequence: TGTGCCAGCGCGAGGTCAGATAATCAGCCCCAGCATTTT. Translated, it gives CASARSDNQPQHF. The chain is built from TRBV9 and TRBJ1-5; no reliable D call. The germline gives CDR1 SGDLS, CDR2 YYNGEE. CDR3 size: 13 residues. The V end was cut by 7 bases, the J end by 4 bases, with 12 bases between.

V and J are TRBV9 and TRBJ2-3; perhaps TRBD2 as D (6 bases). The germline V gene has CDR1 SGDLS and CDR2 YYNGEE. The CDR3 consists of 13 residues. V was cut by 7 bases and J by 1 base, with 10 bases left in between. The chain's CDR3 is CASSWGGTDTQYF. CDR3 nucleotide sequence: TGTGCCAGCTCCTGGGGGGGCACAGATACGCAGTATTTT.

The chain links TRBV30 to TRBJ2-5; 8 nucleotides match TRBD2. V trimming: 1 base; J trimming: 3 bases; junction bases outside the gene matches: 7. The length of the CDR3 is 15 residues. The V gene's germline CDR1 is GTSNPN and CDR2 SVGIG (reference sequence). CDR3 protein: CAWSGPGAGEETQYF. The DNA of the CDR3 is TGTGCCTGGAGTGGCCCCGGAGCGGGAGAAGAGACCCAGTACTTC.

The chain has TRBV11-2 and TRBJ2-2; 7 bases align to TRBD2. The CDR3 loop spans 15 amino acids. V trimming: 1 base; J trimming: 4 bases; junction bases outside the gene matches: 3. Germline values: CDR1 SGHAT, CDR2 FQNNGV. DNA for the CDR3: TGTGCCAGCAGCTTAGCGGGAGGTGGCACCGGGGAGCTGTTTTTT. Translated, it gives CASSLAGGGTGELFF.